The entry below gives a single T cell receptor beta chain sequence along with its context. Its matching antigen is unknown. Quantitative barcoded 5'-RACE was used to prepare TCR beta libraries. Via MiXCR, TCRdb re-called the 5' RACE reads, giving one row per CDR3 protein. The sample holds around 120,000 distinct CDR3 sequences, more than 20% seen once. This entry is derived from a study of CD8 T cells in ankylosing spondylitis. The CDR3 sequence is 14 residues long. The germline V and J ends were trimmed by 1 base and 8 bases, with 12 bases remaining between them. General study points: Peripheral blood samples showed relatively rare disease-linked clones, and these clones were CD8+. One TCR beta motif, made up of 7 or 8 highly homologous variants, appeared characteristic of ankylosing spondylitis blood. Clones linked to disease were reported to show significant enrichment in matched ankylosing spondylitis synovial fluid.

The origin of this receptor is a male donor with ankylosing spondylitis. The chain combines TRBV12-3 or TRBV12-4 with TRBJ2-4; D uncertain. The specimen sequenced was synovial fluid, either unsorted or a sorted T cell fraction (not recorded which). The CDR3 is CASSLDGPADIQYF. The CDR3 DNA reads TGTGCCAGCAGTTTAGACGGCCCAGCAGACATTCAGTACTTC.